Following are 2 T cell receptor beta chains from one sample sequenced in a study of blood T cells in healthy people across ages. Primers used in a second PCR of roughly 6 to 11 cycles were a sample-barcoded 5' primer and a J-beta primer mix. MiXCR, run by TCRdb on the 5' RACE reads, gives a single entry per CDR3 protein. The data contain approximately 290,000 distinct CDR3 sequences, roughly 29% of them seen just once; the ten biggest clones take up approximately 30%. The sequenced sample consisted of blood. The source of these receptors is a woman in her 70s in good health.

This rearrangement joins TRBV29-1 to TRBJ2-5; no clear D gene. Germline lookup yields CDR1 SQVTM and CDR2 ANQGSEA. The V gene lost 2 bases and the J gene lost 8 bases, with 9 bases spanning the gap. This CDR3 comprises 11 residues. For the CDR3, the DNA is TGCAGCGTTGAAAGGGCAGTAACCCAGTACTTC. Its protein product is CSVERAVTQYF. The entire variable domain, with the rest obtained from reference TRBV29-1 and TRBJ2-5, is as follows: SAVISQKPSRDICQRGTSLTIQCQVDSQVTMMFWYRQQPGQSLTLIATANQGSEATYESGFVIDKFPISRPNLTFSTLTVSNMSPEDSSIYLCSVERAVTQYFGPGTRLLVL.

The chain is built from TRBV25-1 and TRBJ1-2; perhaps TRBD1 as D (6 bases). V was clipped by 4 bases and J by 6 bases, with 12 bases between them. Per the germline V gene, CDR1 is MGHDK and CDR2 is SYGVNS. The CDR3 loop spans 13 amino acids. CDR3 DNA sequence: TGTGCCAGCAGTGTCGGACAGCCTAATGGCTACACCTTC. This codes for CASSVGQPNGYTF.